Listed here is a single T cell receptor (beta chain). This record belongs to a study of control samples from healthy donors and cancer patients. Trimming at V came to 6 bases and at J to 6 bases, leaving 9 bases not matched to a gene. The germline V gene has CDR1 MNHEY and CDR2 SVGAGI. The CDR3 has 14 amino acids. Clones were sequenced by immunoSEQ multiplex PCR, and TCRdb holds only the in-frame ones, with some missing. The data contain 85,000 to 100,000 clones, about 92% of them singletons. This chain joins TRBV6-5 and TRBJ1-1, with TRBD1 identical over 8 bases. The sequenced sample was blood. The origin of this receptor is a young man in good health. This CDR3 is CASRPGGRSPEAFF. The DNA of the CDR3 is TGTGCCAGCAGGCCAGGGGGCAGGAGTCCTGAAGCTTTCTTT.